This T cell receptor (beta chain) is from a study of cytomegalovirus exposure and HLA in healthy donors. Assay used: immunoSEQ multiplex PCR; TCRdb lists only in-frame clones, some missing. The table records under 250,000 clones, roughly nine tenths of them present only once. Study results and caveats: Diagnosis of cytomegalovirus status made by the classifier reportedly showed high specificity and sensitivity.

This clone appeared a single time. Its antigen remains unidentified. The germline V gene has CDR1 SGHAT and CDR2 FQNNGV. V shed 0 bases, J shed 9 bases, and the junction held 4 bases outside the gene matches. The CDR3 is 15 amino acids. Material for sequencing was PBMCs. The sequence derives from a man aged 18 to 30 in good health and CMV-seropositive. The chain uses TRBV11-2 and TRBJ2-1; 11 bases align to TRBD2. The CDR3 protein is CASSLEAGLAAEQFF. The CDR3 DNA follows: TGTGCCAGCAGCTTAGAGGCGGGACTAGCGGCTGAGCAGTTCTTC.